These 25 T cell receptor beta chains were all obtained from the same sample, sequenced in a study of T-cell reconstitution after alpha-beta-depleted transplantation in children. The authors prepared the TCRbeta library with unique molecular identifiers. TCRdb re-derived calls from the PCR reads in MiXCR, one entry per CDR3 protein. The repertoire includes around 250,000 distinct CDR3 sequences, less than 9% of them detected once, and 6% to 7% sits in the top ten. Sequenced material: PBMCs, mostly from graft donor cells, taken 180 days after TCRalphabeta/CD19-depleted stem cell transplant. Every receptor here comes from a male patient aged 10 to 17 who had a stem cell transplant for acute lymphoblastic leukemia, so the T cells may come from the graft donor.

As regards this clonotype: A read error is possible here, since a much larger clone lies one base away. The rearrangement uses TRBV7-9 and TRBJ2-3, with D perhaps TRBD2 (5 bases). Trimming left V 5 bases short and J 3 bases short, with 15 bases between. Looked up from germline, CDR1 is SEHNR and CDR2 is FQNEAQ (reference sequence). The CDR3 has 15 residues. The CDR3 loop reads CASSTRTGMTDTQYF. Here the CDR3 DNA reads TGTGCCAGCAGCACCCGGACGGGGATGACAGATACGCAGTATTTT.

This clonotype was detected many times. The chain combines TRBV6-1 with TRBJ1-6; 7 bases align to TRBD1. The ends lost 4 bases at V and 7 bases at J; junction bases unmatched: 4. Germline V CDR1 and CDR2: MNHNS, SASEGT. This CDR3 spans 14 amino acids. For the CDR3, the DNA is TGTGCCAGCAGTGGACAGGGTGTAAATTCACCCCTCCACTTT. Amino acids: CASSGQGVNSPLHF.

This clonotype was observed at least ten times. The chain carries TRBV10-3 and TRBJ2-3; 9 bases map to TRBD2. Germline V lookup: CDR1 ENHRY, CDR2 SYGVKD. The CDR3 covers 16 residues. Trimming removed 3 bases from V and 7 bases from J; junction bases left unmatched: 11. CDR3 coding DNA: TGTGCCATCAGTGATCCGCCGGGACTAGCTAAGTATACGCAGTATTTT. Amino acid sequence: CAISDPPGLAKYTQYF.

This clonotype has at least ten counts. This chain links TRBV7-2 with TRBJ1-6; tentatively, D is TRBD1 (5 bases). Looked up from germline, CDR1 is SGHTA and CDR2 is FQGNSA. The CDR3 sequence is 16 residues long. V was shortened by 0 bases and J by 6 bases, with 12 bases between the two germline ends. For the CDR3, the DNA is TGTGCCAGCAGCTTAGCCGCAGGGTTTCTTAATTCACCCCTCCACTTT. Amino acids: CASSLAAGFLNSPLHF.

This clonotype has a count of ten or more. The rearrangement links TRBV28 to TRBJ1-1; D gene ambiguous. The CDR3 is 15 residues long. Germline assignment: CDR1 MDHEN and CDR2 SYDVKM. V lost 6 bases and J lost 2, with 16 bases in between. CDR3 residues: CASRRPVALNTEAFF. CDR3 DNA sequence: TGTGCCAGCAGGCGCCCGGTGGCACTCAACACTGAAGCTTTCTTT.

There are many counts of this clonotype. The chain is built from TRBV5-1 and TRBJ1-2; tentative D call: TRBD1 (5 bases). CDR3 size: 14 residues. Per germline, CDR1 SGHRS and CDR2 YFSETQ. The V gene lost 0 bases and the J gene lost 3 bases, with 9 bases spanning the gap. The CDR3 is CASSLDGGDYGYTF. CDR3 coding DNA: TGCGCCAGCAGCTTGGATGGGGGGGACTATGGCTACACCTTC.

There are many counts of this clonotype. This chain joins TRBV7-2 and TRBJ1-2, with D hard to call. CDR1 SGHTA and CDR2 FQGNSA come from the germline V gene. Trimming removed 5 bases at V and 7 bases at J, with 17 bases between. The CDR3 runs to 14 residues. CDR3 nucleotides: TGTGCCAGCAGCCCTAAACCCCCTGGTGCTGGCTACACCTTC. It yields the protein CASSPKPPGAGYTF.

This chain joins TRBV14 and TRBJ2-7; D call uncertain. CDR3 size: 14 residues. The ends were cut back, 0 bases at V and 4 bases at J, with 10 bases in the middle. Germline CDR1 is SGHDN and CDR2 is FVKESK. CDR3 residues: CASSQETGPYEQYF. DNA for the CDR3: TGTGCCAGCAGCCAAGAGACCGGACCGTACGAGCAGTACTTC.

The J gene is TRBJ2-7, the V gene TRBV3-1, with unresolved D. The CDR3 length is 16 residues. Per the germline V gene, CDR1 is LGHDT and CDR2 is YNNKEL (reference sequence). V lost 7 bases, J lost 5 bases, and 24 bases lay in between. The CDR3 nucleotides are TGTGCCAGCACCCCTACCACTGCCCGGGCGCAAGACGAGCAGTACTTC. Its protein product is CASTPTTARAQDEQYF.

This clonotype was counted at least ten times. The CDR3 loop is CASSLSGAGMNEQYF. For the CDR3, the DNA is TGTGCCAGCAGTTTAAGTGGGGCAGGGATGAACGAGCAGTACTTC. This rearrangement joins TRBV27 to TRBJ2-7; D perhaps matches TRBD1 (5 bases). V was pared by 2 bases and J by 5 bases, with 16 bases between. CDR3 length: 15 amino acids. Germline CDR1 and CDR2: MNHEY and SMNVEV (reference sequence).

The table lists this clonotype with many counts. The CDR3 bases are TGTGCCAGCCTTTCCCGGGACACACAGCCCCAGCATTTT. Amino acids: CASLSRDTQPQHF. This chain connects TRBV28 to TRBJ1-5, with D possibly matching TRBD1 (6 bases). Trimming cost V 8 bases and J 7 bases, with 15 bases left between them. Germline lookup yields CDR1 MDHEN and CDR2 SYDVKM. The CDR3 loop spans 13 amino acids.

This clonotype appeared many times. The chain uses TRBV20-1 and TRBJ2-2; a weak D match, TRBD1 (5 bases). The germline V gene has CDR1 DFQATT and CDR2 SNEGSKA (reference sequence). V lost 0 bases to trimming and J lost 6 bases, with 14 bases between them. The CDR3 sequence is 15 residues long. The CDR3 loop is CSARDLRRQSGELFF. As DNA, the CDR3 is TGCAGTGCTAGAGATCTGCGACGACAGTCCGGGGAGCTGTTTTTT.

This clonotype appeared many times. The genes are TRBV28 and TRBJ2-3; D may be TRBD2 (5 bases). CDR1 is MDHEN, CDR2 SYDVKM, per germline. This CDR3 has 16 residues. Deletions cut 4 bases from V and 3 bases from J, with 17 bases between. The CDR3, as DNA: TGTGCCAGCAGTTCCCAGCCGGGGATCGGGACAGATACGCAGTATTTT. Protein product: CASSSQPGIGTDTQYF.

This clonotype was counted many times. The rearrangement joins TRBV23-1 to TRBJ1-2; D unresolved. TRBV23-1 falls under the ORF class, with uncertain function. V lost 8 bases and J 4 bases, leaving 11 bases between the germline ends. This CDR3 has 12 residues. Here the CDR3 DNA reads TGCGCCAGCGTTATCCCGGCCTATGGCTACACCTTC. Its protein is CASVIPAYGYTF.

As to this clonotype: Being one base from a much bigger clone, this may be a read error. For the CDR3, the DNA is TGTGCCACCGGGGGAGACAGTAGCAACGACCAGTACTTC. This codes for CATGGDSSNDQYF. V and J are TRBV15 and TRBJ2-7, with D possibly being TRBD1 or TRBD2 (5 bases each). The CDR3 contains 13 residues. Germline CDR1 reads LNHNV; CDR2 reads YYDKDF (reference sequence).

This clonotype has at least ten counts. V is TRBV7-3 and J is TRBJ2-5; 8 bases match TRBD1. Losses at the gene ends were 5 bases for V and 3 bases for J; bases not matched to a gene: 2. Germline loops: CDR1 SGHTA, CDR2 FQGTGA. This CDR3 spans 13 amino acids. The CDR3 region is CASSQDREETQYF. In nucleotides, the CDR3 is TGTGCCAGCAGCCAGGACAGGGAAGAGACCCAGTACTTC.

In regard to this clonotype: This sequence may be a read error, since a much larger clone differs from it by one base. The CDR3 DNA is TGCGCCAGCAGCTTGGTAGGACTAGATTTCAATGAGCAGTTCTTC. Translation: CASSLVGLDFNEQFF. The gene calls are TRBV5-1 and TRBJ2-1; 7 positions match TRBD2. Germline loops: CDR1 SGHRS, CDR2 YFSETQ. The CDR3 covers 15 residues. V was pared by 0 bases and J by 6 bases, with 6 bases of the junction left unmatched.

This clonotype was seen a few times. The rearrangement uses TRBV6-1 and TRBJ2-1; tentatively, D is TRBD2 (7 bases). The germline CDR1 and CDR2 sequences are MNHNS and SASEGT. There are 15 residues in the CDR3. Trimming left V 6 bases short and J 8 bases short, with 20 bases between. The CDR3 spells CASRRVFGGAHEQFF. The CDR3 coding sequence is TGTGCCAGCAGGCGGGTATTTGGGGGGGCCCATGAGCAGTTCTTC.

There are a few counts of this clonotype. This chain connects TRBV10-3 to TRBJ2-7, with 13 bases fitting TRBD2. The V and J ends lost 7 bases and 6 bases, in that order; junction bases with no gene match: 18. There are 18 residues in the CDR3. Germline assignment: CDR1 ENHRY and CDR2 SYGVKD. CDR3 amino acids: CAITRVPSTSGGAGEQYF. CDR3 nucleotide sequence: TGTGCCATCACCAGAGTCCCTTCCACTAGCGGGGGGGCGGGCGAGCAGTACTTC.

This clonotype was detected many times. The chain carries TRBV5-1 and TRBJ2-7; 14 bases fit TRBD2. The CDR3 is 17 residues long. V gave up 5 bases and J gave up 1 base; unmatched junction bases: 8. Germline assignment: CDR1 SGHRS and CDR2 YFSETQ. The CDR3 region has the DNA TGCGCCAGCAGGGGACTAGCGGGAGCCTCTCCGTCCTACGAGCAGTACTTC. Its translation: CASRGLAGASPSYEQYF.

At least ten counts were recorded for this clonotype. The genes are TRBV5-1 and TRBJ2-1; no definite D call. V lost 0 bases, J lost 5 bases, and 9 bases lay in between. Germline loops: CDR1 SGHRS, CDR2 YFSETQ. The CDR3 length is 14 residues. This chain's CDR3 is CASSLAPGHNEQFF. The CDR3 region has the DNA TGCGCCAGCAGCTTGGCCCCTGGGCACAATGAGCAGTTCTTC.

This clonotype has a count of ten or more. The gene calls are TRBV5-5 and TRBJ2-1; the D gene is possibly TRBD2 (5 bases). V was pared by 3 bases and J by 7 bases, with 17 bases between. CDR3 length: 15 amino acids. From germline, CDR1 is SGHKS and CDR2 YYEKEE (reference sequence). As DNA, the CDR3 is TGTGCCAGCAGCTCTCTCGAGGGTTGGGGTAATGAGCAGTTCTTC. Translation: CASSSLEGWGNEQFF.

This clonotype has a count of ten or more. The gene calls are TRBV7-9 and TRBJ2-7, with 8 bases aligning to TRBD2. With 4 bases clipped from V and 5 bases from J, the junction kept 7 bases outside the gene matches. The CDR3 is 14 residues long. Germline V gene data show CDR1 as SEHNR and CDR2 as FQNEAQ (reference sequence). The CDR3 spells CASSSAGAPHEQYF. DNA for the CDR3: TGTGCCAGCAGCTCAGCGGGGGCCCCCCACGAGCAGTACTTC.

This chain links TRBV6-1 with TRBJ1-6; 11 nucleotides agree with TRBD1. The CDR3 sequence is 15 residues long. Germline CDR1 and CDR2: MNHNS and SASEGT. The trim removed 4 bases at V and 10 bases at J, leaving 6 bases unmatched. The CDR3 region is CASSVGTGGKSPLHF. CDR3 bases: TGTGCCAGCAGTGTTGGGACAGGGGGAAAATCACCCCTCCACTTT.

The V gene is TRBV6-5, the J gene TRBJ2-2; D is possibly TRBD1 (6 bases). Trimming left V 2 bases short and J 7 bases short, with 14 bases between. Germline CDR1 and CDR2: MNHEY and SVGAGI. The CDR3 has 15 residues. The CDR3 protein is CASSYLKGGLGELFF. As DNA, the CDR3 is TGTGCCAGCAGTTACCTTAAAGGGGGTCTCGGGGAGCTGTTTTTT.